The 28 T cell receptor beta chains given below trace back to one sample, sequenced in a study of OX40 agonist ivuxolimab in advanced cancers. Repertoires were generated with immunoSEQ multiplex PCR, while TCRdb's copy carries only in-frame clones and drops some. This table holds roughly 81,000 clones, 85% to 95% found once. The sample here was CD4+ or CD8+ T cells sorted from blood, taken in a trial of the OX40 agonist ivuxolimab. The receptors were gathered from an adult with an advanced solid tumor such as melanoma, head and neck, liver or kidney cancer.

The rearrangement joins TRBV14 to TRBJ2-3; the D is unclear. Germline V gene lookup returns CDR1 SGHDN and CDR2 FVKESK. Trimming took 0 bases from V and 6 from J, leaving 10 bases between them. The CDR3 contains 14 residues. CDR3: CASSQDPDGDTQYF. CDR3 coding DNA: TGTGCCAGCAGCCAAGATCCAGACGGGGATACGCAGTATTTT.

The chain carries TRBV29-1 and TRBJ1-2, with 7 bases that match TRBD1. CDR3 size: 14 residues. With 7 bases clipped from V and 8 bases from J, the junction kept 16 bases outside the gene matches. Germline assignment: CDR1 SQVTM and CDR2 ANQGSEA. The CDR3: CSAENKGQPLGYTF. CDR3 bases: TGCAGCGCAGAGAATAAGGGACAGCCCCTGGGCTACACCTTC.

Concerning this clone: Other nucleotide sequences from this sample produce the same CDR3. The DNA for the CDR3 is TGCGCCAGCAGCCTTGCAGGGTCGACTGAAGCTTTCTTT. This codes for CASSLAGSTEAFF. The V and J genes are TRBV5-1 and TRBJ1-1; D is possibly TRBD1 (5 bases). The CDR3 is 13 amino acids. V was cut by 4 bases and J by 5 bases, with 12 bases left in between. Germline CDR1 reads SGHRS; CDR2 reads YFSETQ.

The chain links TRBV4-2 to TRBJ1-1; weak D call: TRBD1 (6 bases). CDR1 is LGHNA, CDR2 YNFKEQ, per germline. The length of the CDR3 is 19 residues. The V and J ends lost 4 bases and 4 bases respectively, with 28 bases between them. The CDR3 coding sequence is TGTGCCAGCAGCCCGAACCCTGGCAGGGGAATATCGGGATCCACTGAAGCTTTCTTT. Translation gives CASSPNPGRGISGSTEAFF.

The chain couples TRBV28 to TRBJ1-3, with no clear D. Trimming took 6 bases from V and 9 from J, leaving 15 bases between them. The CDR3 runs to 13 residues. CDR1 MDHEN and CDR2 SYDVKM come from the germline V gene. The CDR3 protein is CASRPYRESTIYF. The CDR3 DNA sequence: TGTGCCAGCAGGCCTTACCGCGAGAGCACCATATATTTT.

The genes are TRBV29-1 and TRBJ1-2, with 10 bases matching TRBD1. V lost 6 bases to trimming and J lost 3 bases; unmatched junction nucleotides: 13. The CDR3 covers 16 residues. Germline V lookup: CDR1 SQVTM, CDR2 ANQGSEA. The CDR3 spells CSVGEGTGDKDYGYTF. The CDR3 DNA sequence: TGCAGCGTCGGAGAGGGGACAGGGGATAAGGACTATGGCTACACCTTC.

The V gene is TRBV6-5, the J gene TRBJ2-7; 10 bases are shared with TRBD2. The CDR3 has 14 amino acids. Germline V gene data show CDR1 as MNHEY and CDR2 as SVGAGI. V trimming: 2 bases; J trimming: 5 bases; junction bases outside the gene matches: 3. The CDR3, as DNA: TGTGCCAGCAGTTACGGGCTAGCGGGGGACGAGCAGTACTTC. Protein: CASSYGLAGDEQYF.

The chain is built from TRBV5-4 and TRBJ2-5; D tentatively fits TRBD1 or TRBD2 (5 bases each). This CDR3 is built from 13 residues. CDR1 is SGHNT, CDR2 YYREEE, per germline (reference sequence). The ends were cut back, 1 base at V and 5 bases at J, with 9 bases in the middle. Here the CDR3 DNA reads TGTGCCAGCAGCTTGTGGGGGATGGAGACCCAGTACTTC. Protein product: CASSLWGMETQYF.

The chain carries TRBV29-1 and TRBJ2-7, with TRBD1 as a possible D gene (6 bases). The CDR3 is made up of 14 amino acids. Trimming shortened V by 4 bases and J by 3 bases, and 16 bases separated the two germline ends. Germline-derived CDR1 and CDR2 are SQVTM and ANQGSEA. CDR3 amino acids: CSVARGAVSYEQYF. CDR3 DNA sequence: TGCAGCGTTGCCAGGGGCGCCGTTAGCTACGAGCAGTACTTC.

The rearrangement links TRBV4-3 to TRBJ2-3; weak D call: TRBD2 (6 bases). The ends were cut back, 0 bases at V and 2 bases at J, with 12 bases in the middle. The germline V gene has CDR1 LGHNA and CDR2 YSLEER. There are 16 residues in the CDR3. This chain's CDR3 is CASSQDWAGLTDTQYF. For the CDR3, the DNA is TGCGCCAGCAGCCAAGATTGGGCGGGACTCACAGATACGCAGTATTTT.

V gene TRBV27 combines with J gene TRBJ2-7, with 9 bases fitting TRBD2. From germline, CDR1 is MNHEY and CDR2 SMNVEV (reference sequence). The CDR3 length is 15 residues. Trimming removed 0 bases from V and 0 bases from J; junction bases left unmatched: 0. The CDR3 coding sequence is TGTGCCAGCAGTTTATCGACTAGCGGCTCCTACGAGCAGTACTTC. The encoded protein is CASSLSTSGSYEQYF.

V and J are TRBV9 and TRBJ2-5; either TRBD1 or TRBD2 may fit D (7 bases each). The CDR3 covers 16 residues. The germline V gene has CDR1 SGDLS and CDR2 YYNGEE. V dropped 4 bases and J dropped 2 bases, with 18 bases sitting between them. This CDR3 is CASSQGGGTTQETQYF. CDR3 sequence (DNA): TGTGCCAGCAGCCAGGGGGGAGGGACTACACAAGAGACCCAGTACTTC.

This clone was seen once. The rearrangement uses TRBV29-1 and TRBJ2-1; 13 bases align to TRBD2. CDR1 and CDR2 from the germline V gene are SQVTM and ANQGSEA. This CDR3 comprises 15 residues. V shed 1 base and J 13 bases; nucleotides not matched to a gene: 10. CDR3 protein: CSVEGTSGGVMGQFF. In nucleotides, the CDR3 is TGCAGCGTTGAAGGGACTAGCGGGGGCGTCATGGGACAGTTCTTC.

At least ten counts were recorded for this clone. This chain uses TRBV11-3 with TRBJ1-3, with 8 bases lining up with TRBD1. This CDR3 is built from 17 residues. V was pared by 1 base and J by 1 base, with 6 bases of the junction left unmatched. CDR1 is SGHNT and CDR2 is YENEEA in the germline V gene. CDR3 DNA: TGTGCCAGCAGCTTAGGACAGGGGAAGGTGTCTGGAAACACCATATATTTT. Translation: CASSLGQGKVSGNTIYF.

CDR3 protein: CASSPGHQMKETQYF. In DNA form, the CDR3 reads TGCGCCAGCAGCCCAGGACACCAAATGAAAGAGACCCAGTACTTC. The rearrangement uses TRBV4-1 and TRBJ2-5; tentatively, D is TRBD1 (5 bases). From germline, CDR1 is MGHRA and CDR2 YSYEKL. This CDR3 contains 15 residues. V lost 4 bases to trimming and J lost 3 bases, with 15 bases between them.

The chain joins TRBV21-1 to TRBJ2-5; TRBD1, the table's D call, lacks a check against the DNA. TRBV21-1 is a pseudogene. The CDR3 is 17 residues long. The CDR3 coding sequence is TGTGCCAGCAGCAAACACAGGGCTTCGAGAAGTCTAGAGACCCAGTACTTC. It encodes CASSKHRASRSLETQYF.

The gene calls are TRBV10-1 and TRBJ1-2, with D possibly matching TRBD1 (6 bases). The germline V and J ends were trimmed by 7 bases and 5 bases, with 17 bases remaining between them. Germline CDR1 and CDR2: WNHNN and SYGVQD (reference sequence). The CDR3 is made up of 14 amino acids. CDR3 residues: CASKLRDNLYGYTF. In DNA form, the CDR3 reads TGCGCCAGCAAGTTACGGGACAACTTGTATGGCTACACCTTC.

CDR3 loop: CASSLDGLLYGYTF. In DNA, the CDR3 is TGTGCCAGCAGCTTAGACGGACTACTTTATGGCTACACCTTC. This chain links TRBV7-9 with TRBJ1-2; the D is unclear. CDR3 length: 14 residues. From germline, CDR1 is SEHNR and CDR2 FQNEAQ (reference sequence). The V gene lost 1 base and the J gene lost 5 bases, with 11 bases spanning the gap.

The V call is TRBV18, the J call TRBJ1-1, with a tentative D call TRBD1 (6 bases). Trimming left V 4 bases short and J 8 bases short, with 17 bases between. This CDR3 region has 14 residues. Germline CDR1 and CDR2: KGHSH and LQKENI. As DNA, the CDR3 is TGTGCCAGCTCACGTTACAGGGAACAGGAGGAAGCTTTCTTT. Encoded protein: CASSRYREQEEAFF.

In this sample, this clone turned up once. The gene calls are TRBV7-9 and TRBJ1-1, with D unresolved. V dropped 5 bases and J dropped 8 bases, with 12 bases sitting between them. CDR1 and CDR2 from the germline V gene are SEHNR and FQNEAQ (reference sequence). CDR3 length equals 12 residues. This chain's CDR3 is CASSQPGREAFF. The CDR3, as DNA: TGTGCCAGCAGCCAACCCGGGCGAGAAGCTTTCTTT.

The J gene is TRBJ2-1, the V gene TRBV6-1; 11 nucleotides align to TRBD2. After removal of 5 bases from V and 9 bases from J, the junction contained 3 bases not matched to a gene. From germline, CDR1 is MNHNS and CDR2 SASEGT. The CDR3 has 13 amino acids. Here the CDR3 DNA reads TGTGCCAGCAGTCCAGGGACTAGCGGTGAGCAGTTCTTC. This encodes CASSPGTSGEQFF.

This clone was detected only once. The chain is built from TRBV7-6 and TRBJ1-2; D is unclear. Trimming left V 0 bases short and J 2 bases short, with 13 bases between. Germline V CDR1 and CDR2: SGHVS, FNYEAQ. There are 16 residues in the CDR3. The CDR3 DNA reads TGTGCCAGCAGCTTAGCCGGACTCAGTCCCAACTATGGCTACACCTTC. This gives the protein CASSLAGLSPNYGYTF. Together with reference TRBV7-6 and TRBJ1-2, the CDR3 gives the full variable domain: GAGVSQSPRYKVTKRGQDVALRCDPISGHVSLYWYRQALGQGPEFLTYFNYEAQQDKSGLPNDRFSAERPEGSISTLTIQRTEQRDSAMYRCASSLAGLSPNYGYTFGSGTRLTVV.

The chain joins TRBV4-1 to TRBJ2-3, with D hard to call. CDR3 length: 16 amino acids. The V and J ends lost 0 bases and 0 bases respectively, with 10 bases between them. Per germline, CDR1 MGHRA and CDR2 YSYEKL. CDR3 nucleotide sequence: TGCGCCAGCAGCCAAGACGTGACTTCTAGCACAGATACGCAGTATTTT. Its protein product is CASSQDVTSSTDTQYF.

This rearrangement joins TRBV7-2 to TRBJ2-1; 8 bases line up with TRBD2. This CDR3 has 15 amino acids. Germline loops: CDR1 SGHTA, CDR2 FQGNSA. Trimming removed 0 bases from V and 7 bases from J; junction bases left unmatched: 5. This CDR3 is CASSLARGRLNEQFF. For the CDR3, the DNA is TGTGCCAGCAGCTTAGCTCGCGGGAGGCTGAATGAGCAGTTCTTC. Variable domain in full (rest from reference TRBV7-2 and TRBJ2-1): GAGVSQSPSNKVTEKGKDVELRCDPISGHTALYWYRQSLGQGLEFLIYFQGNSAPDKSGLPSDRFSAERTGGSVSTLTIQRTQQEDSAVYLCASSLARGRLNEQFFGPGTRLTVL.

This clone was seen only once. The genes are TRBV11-1 and TRBJ2-7; 7 bases map to TRBD2. This CDR3 contains 17 residues. The ends lost 1 base at V and 5 bases at J; junction bases unmatched: 14. The V gene's germline CDR1 is SGHAT and CDR2 FQDESV (reference sequence). CDR3 in amino acids: CASSLGGGTDGLDEQYF. CDR3 nucleotide sequence: TGTGCCAGCAGCTTAGGGGGGGGAACAGACGGCTTGGACGAGCAGTACTTC.

This clone was counted once. This chain joins TRBV9 and TRBJ2-2; 11 bases map to TRBD2. Trimming took 3 bases from V and 1 from J; bases not matched to a gene: 5. The CDR3 sequence is 17 residues long. Germline CDR1 and CDR2: SGDLS and YYNGEE. CDR3 bases: TGTGCCAGCAGCGGGCGACTAGCGGGGAAGAACACCGGGGAGCTGTTTTTT. It encodes CASSGRLAGKNTGELFF. Based on the CDR3 plus reference TRBV9 and TRBJ2-2, the full variable domain is DSGVTQTPKHLITATGQRVTLRCSPRSGDLSVYWYQQSLDQGLQFLIQYYNGEERAKGNILERFSAQQFPDLHSELNLSSLELGDSALYFCASSGRLAGKNTGELFFGEGSRLTVL.

This clone showed up just once. The V and J genes are TRBV11-2 and TRBJ2-3, with 8 nucleotides matching TRBD1. The CDR3 runs to 16 residues. CDR1 is SGHAT and CDR2 is FQNNGV in the germline V gene. J lost 4 bases, V lost 1 base, and 7 bases had no gene match. For the CDR3, the DNA is TGTGCCAGCAGCTTAGCCAGGGGGCGTTTCGCAGATACGCAGTATTTT. This sequence encodes CASSLARGRFADTQYF. Full variable domain (rest looked up from reference TRBV11-2 and TRBJ2-3): EAGVAQSPRYKIIEKRQSVAFWCNPISGHATLYWYQQILGQGPKLLIQFQNNGVVDDSQLPKDRFSAERLKGVDSTLKIQPAKLEDSAVYLCASSLARGRFADTQYFGPGTRLTVL.

This chain uses TRBV21-1 with TRBJ1-4. TRBV21-1 is designated a pseudogene. The CDR3 sequence is 17 residues long. The CDR3 spells CASSRGGRAEANEKLFF. The CDR3 DNA sequence: TGTGCCAGCAGCCGTGGGGGGCGGGCTGAAGCTAATGAAAAACTGTTTTTT.